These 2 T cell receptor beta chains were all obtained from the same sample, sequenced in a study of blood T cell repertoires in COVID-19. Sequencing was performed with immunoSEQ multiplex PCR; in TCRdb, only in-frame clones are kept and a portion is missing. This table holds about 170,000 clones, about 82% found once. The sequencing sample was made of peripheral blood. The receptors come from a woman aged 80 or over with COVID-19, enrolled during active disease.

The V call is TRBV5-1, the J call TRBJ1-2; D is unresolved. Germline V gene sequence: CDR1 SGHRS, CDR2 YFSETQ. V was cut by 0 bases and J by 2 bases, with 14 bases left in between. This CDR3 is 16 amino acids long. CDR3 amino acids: CASSLEGTASNYGYTF. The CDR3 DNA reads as TGCGCCAGCAGCTTGGAAGGTACAGCCTCCAACTATGGCTACACCTTC.

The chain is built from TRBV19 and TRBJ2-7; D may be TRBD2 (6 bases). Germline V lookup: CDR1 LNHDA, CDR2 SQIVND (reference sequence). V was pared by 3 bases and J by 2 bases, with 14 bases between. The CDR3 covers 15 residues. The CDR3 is CASSIAASATYEQYF. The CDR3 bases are TGTGCCAGTAGTATTGCGGCTAGCGCAACCTACGAGCAGTACTTC.